This paragraph reports one TCR beta chain. Its antigen remains unidentified. The entry originates in a study of regulatory T cells in long-lasting Graves disease. Assembly of TCR beta libraries relied on iRepertoire HTBI primers together with Arm-PCR of CDR3 regions. A single record per CDR3 protein comes from TCRdb applying MiXCR to the multiplex PCR reads. The sample lists 400,000 to 500,000 distinct CDR3 sequences, roughly 23% seen once, with 10% to 15% in the top ten. Regarding time point: persistent/refractory GD, antithyroid drugs over 5 years with positive TRAb. Scientists built the TCR library using RNA that was extracted from PBMCs. The CDR3 is 14 residues long. Germline V gene sequence: CDR1 SNHLY, CDR2 FYNNEI. V was shortened by 6 bases and J by 0 bases, with 10 bases between the two germline ends. Study-level results: With some 2,800 shared public clonotypes, persistent patients exceeded new patients, who shared about a thousand.

The sequence was collected from a female donor with Graves disease. Sequenced material: peripheral blood mononuclear cells (PBMCs), taken when the disease was refractory, from a patient treated with antithyroid drugs. The chain carries TRBV2 and TRBJ2-3, with unresolved D. DNA of the CDR3: TGTGCCAGCAGCGACTTGTCTAGCACAGATACGCAGTATTTT. Protein: CASSDLSSTDTQYF.